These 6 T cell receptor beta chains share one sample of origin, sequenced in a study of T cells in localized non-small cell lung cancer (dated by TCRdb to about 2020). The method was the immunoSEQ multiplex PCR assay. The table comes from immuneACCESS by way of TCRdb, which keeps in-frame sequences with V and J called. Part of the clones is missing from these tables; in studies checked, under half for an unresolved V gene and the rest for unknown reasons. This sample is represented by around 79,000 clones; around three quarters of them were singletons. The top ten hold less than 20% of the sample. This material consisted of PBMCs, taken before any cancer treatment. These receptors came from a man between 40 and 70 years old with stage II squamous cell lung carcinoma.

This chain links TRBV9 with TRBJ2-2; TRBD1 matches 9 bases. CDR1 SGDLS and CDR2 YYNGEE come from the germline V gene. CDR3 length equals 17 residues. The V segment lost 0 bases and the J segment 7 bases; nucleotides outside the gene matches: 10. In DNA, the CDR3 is TGTGCCAGCAGCGTAGCGGAGCGGACAGGGGAAATCGGGGAGCTGTTTTTT. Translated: CASSVAERTGEIGELFF.

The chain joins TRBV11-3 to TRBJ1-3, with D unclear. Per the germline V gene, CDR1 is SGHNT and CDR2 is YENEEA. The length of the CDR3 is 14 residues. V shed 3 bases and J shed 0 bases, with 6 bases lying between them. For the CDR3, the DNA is TGTGCCAGCAGCTTTGCCAGCTCTGGAAACACCATATATTTT. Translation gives CASSFASSGNTIYF.

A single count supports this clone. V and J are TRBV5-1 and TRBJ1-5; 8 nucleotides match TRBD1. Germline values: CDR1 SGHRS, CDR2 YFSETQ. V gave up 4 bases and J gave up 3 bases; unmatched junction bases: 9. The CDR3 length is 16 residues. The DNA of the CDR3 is TGCGCCAGCAGCCTGGGTTCGGACAGGGACAATCAGCCCCAGCATTTT. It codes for CASSLGSDRDNQPQHF. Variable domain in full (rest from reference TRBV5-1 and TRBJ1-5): KAGVTQTPRYLIKTRGQQVTLSCSPISGHRSVSWYQQTPGQGLQFLFEYFSETQRNKGNFPGRFSGRQFSNSRSEMNVSTLELGDSALYLCASSLGSDRDNQPQHFGDGTRLSIL.

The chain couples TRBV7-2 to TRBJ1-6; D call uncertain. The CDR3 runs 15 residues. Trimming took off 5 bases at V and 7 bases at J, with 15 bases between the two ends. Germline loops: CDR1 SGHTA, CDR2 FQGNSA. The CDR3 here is CASSRMSHRNSPLHF. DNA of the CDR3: TGTGCCAGCAGCCGCATGTCCCACAGAAATTCACCCCTCCACTTT.

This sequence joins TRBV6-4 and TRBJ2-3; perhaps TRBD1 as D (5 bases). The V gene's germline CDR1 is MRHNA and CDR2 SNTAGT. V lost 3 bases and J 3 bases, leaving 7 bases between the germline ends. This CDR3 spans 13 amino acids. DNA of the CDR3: TGTGCCAGCAGTGATCAGGGAACAGATACGCAGTATTTT. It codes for CASSDQGTDTQYF.

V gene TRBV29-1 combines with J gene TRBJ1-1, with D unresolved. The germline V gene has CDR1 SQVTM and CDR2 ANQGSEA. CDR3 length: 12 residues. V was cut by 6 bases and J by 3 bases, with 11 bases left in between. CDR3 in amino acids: CSVDGLDTEAFF. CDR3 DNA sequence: TGCAGCGTCGACGGATTGGACACTGAAGCTTTCTTT. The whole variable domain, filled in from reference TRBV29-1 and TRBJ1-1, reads SAVISQKPSRDICQRGTSLTIQCQVDSQVTMMFWYRQQPGQSLTLIATANQGSEATYESGFVIDKFPISRPNLTFSTLTVSNMSPEDSSIYLCSVDGLDTEAFFGQGTRLTVV.